This T cell receptor (beta chain) was sequenced for a study of Ad26.COV2.S vaccination and SARS-CoV-2 variants. Overall study context: Donor had been placed in the Ad26.COV2.S arm of the COV1001 trial. Intramuscular Ad26.COV2.S at 5x10^10 or 1x10^11 viral particles.

Here immunoSEQ multiplex PCR was the method, and the copy in TCRdb shows in-frame clones only, minus some. This table holds about 440,000 clones, around nine tenths found once. Documented treatment: around 19 received Ad26.COV2.S at low or high dose, single or two shots; about 5 received placebo; per-sample allocation not given. The study sampled participants on day 63 after the first vaccine or placebo injection. The source was peripheral blood, collected in a trial of Ad26.COV2.S vaccine versus placebo. This receptor was identified in a person between 18 and 65 years old who received the Ad26.COV2.S COVID-19 vaccine or a placebo.

CDR3 loop: CSLTPRQYYEQYF. The CDR3, as DNA: TGCAGCCTCACCCCCCGGCAGTACTACGAGCAGTACTTC. V is TRBV29-1 and J is TRBJ2-7, with D uncertain. Germline-derived CDR1 and CDR2 are SQVTM and ANQGSEA. V was shortened by 8 bases and J by 3 bases, with 17 bases between the two germline ends. This CDR3 spans 13 amino acids.